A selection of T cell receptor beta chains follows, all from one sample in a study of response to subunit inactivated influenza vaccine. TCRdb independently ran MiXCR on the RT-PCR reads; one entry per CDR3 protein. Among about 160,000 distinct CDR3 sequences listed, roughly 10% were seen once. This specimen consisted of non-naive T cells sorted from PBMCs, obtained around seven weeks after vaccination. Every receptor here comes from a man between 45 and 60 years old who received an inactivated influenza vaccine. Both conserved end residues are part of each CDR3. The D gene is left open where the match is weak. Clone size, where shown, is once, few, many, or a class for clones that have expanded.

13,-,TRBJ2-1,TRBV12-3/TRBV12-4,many,TGTGCCAGCAGTTCTCCCGGACGGGGTGAGCAGTTCTTC,CASSSPGRGEQFF
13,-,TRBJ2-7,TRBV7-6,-,TGTGCCAGCAGTCCTACTGGGAAATGGGAGCAGTACTTC,CASSPTGKWEQYF
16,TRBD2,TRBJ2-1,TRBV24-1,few,TGTGCCACCAGTGATACCGGACTAGCGGGATTCAATGAGCAGTTCTTC,CATSDTGLAGFNEQFF
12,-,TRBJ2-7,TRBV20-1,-,TGCAGTGCTCGAAACCAGGGGAACGAGCAGTACTTC,CSARNQGNEQYF
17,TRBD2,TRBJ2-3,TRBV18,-,TGTGCCAGCTCACGCAGCGGGACGTCCGGTGGCATAGATACGCAGTATTTT,CASSRSGTSGGIDTQYF
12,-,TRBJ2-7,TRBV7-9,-,TGTGCCAGCAGCGCAGATCACTACGAGCAGTACTTC,CASSADHYEQYF
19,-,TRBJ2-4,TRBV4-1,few,TGCGCCAGCAGCCAAGGGGGGCGCGCGGCCGGACTAGCCAAAAACATTCAGTACTTC,CASSQGGRAAGLAKNIQYF
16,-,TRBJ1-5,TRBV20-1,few,TGCAGTGCTAGAGATCAGCGTGACTCCCAGTATCAGCCCCAGCATTTT,CSARDQRDSQYQPQHF
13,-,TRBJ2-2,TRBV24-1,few,TGTGCCACCAGTAGTCACTTCACCGGGGAGCTGTTTTTT,CATSSHFTGELFF
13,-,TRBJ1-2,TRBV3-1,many,TGTGCCAGCAGCCAAGGAGGTATCTATGGCTACACCTTC,CASSQGGIYGYTF
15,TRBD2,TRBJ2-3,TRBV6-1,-,TGTGCCAGCAGCAAGACTAGCGGGAGCACAGATACGCAGTATTTT,CASSKTSGSTDTQYF
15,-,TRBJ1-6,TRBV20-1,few,TGCAGTGCTAGACCGGCGGACTGGGATAATTCACCCCTCCACTTT,CSARPADWDNSPLHF
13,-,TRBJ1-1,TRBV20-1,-,TGCAGTGCTCTGGGGCTCGTGAACACTGAAGCTTTCTTT,CSALGLVNTEAFF
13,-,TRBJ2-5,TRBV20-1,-,TGCAGTGCTAGAGGCCCAATCCAAGAGACCCAGTACTTC,CSARGPIQETQYF
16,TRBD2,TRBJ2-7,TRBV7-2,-,TGTGCCAGCAGCTCCTCTAGCGGGAGGCTCCCCTACGAGCAGTACTTC,CASSSSSGRLPYEQYF
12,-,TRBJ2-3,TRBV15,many,TGTGCCACCAGCAGCCGTACAGATACGCAGTATTTT,CATSSRTDTQYF